The clone carrying this T cell receptor (beta chain) was recorded many times. Its cognate antigen is unknown. One end of the junction does not line up with germline, which may come from a read error. This sample is drawn from a study of T cells in Graves' hyperthyroidism and ophthalmopathy. The CDR3 is 16 amino acids. A Clinical Activity Score of at least 3, a NOSPECS grade of at least 4 and a duration under 3 months were recorded in the ophthalmopathy patients. The source of the PBMCs was roughly 10 ml of fresh peripheral blood. The investigators amplified TCR beta CDR3 regions from RNA transcripts. The TCR CDR3 was amplified in a first-round RT-PCR using the HTBI primer set. In TCRdb, the multiplex PCR reads were re-called with MiXCR into one record per CDR3 protein. The table includes hundreds of thousands of distinct CDR3 sequences, more than 15% detected once. Study-level points and caveats: Through a model of 13 V-J features, ophthalmopathy was separated from stable hyperthyroidism.

The sample comprised blood. The sequence was collected from a woman between 55 and 75 years old with Graves' ophthalmopathy. The V gene is TRBV12-3 or TRBV12-4, the J gene TRBJ2-7; no firm D call. This CDR3 is CASSSSYEIPSDEQYF. Written as DNA, the CDR3 is TGTGCCAGCAGTTCCAGCTATGAAATCCCCTCCGACGAGCAGTACTTC.